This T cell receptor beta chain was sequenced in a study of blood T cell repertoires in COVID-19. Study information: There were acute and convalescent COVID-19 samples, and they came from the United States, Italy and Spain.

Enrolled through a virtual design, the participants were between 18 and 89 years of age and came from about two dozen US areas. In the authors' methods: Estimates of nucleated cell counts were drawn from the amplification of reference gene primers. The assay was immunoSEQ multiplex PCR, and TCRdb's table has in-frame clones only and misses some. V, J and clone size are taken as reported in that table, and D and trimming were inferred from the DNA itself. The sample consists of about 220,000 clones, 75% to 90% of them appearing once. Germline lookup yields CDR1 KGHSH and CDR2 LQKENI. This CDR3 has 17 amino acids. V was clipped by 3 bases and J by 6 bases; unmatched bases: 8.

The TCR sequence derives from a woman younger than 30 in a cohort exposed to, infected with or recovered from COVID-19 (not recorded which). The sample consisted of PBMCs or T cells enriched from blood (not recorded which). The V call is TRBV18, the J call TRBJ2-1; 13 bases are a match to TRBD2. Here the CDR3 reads CASSPLLAGGLSNEQFF. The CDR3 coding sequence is TGTGCCAGCTCACCGCTACTAGCGGGGGGGCTAAGCAATGAGCAGTTCTTC.